This is a list of T cell receptor beta chains from one sample in a study of T cells in Graves' hyperthyroidism and ophthalmopathy. TCRdb analysed the multiplex PCR reads with MiXCR anew, one entry per CDR3 protein. Of about half a million distinct CDR3 sequences listed, around 20% were seen once; the top ten hold approximately 26%. Sequenced input: blood. The receptors come from a young man with Graves' hyperthyroidism. The CDR3 runs from the conserved cysteine through the conserved F or W. D genes are given only for firm matches. The size field is filled for only some rows; it gives once, few, many or a size class.

clone size,J gene,V gene,D gene,CDR3 DNA,CDR3 protein
.,TRBJ2-5,TRBV28,.,TGTGCCAGCAGTCTCAATCGCGGATACCAAGAGACCCAGTACTTC,CASSLNRGYQETQYF
few,TRBJ1-5,TRBV5-1,.,TGCGCCAGCAGCTTGGACGCGGTTGATGGCAATCAGCCCCAGCATTTT,CASSLDAVDGNQPQHF
.,TRBJ2-5,TRBV4-1,.,TGCGCCAGCAGCCAAGTTCTGGTCGAGACCCAGTACTTC,CASSQVLVETQYF
many,TRBJ2-7,TRBV7-8,TRBD2,TGTGCCAGCAGCCCCACGGGGATAGCGGGGGGCTACGAGCAGTACTTC,CASSPTGIAGGYEQYF
many,TRBJ1-1,TRBV12-3/TRBV12-4,.,TGTGCCAGCATAGAGAACACTGAAGCTTTCTTT,CASIENTEAFF
many,TRBJ1-6,TRBV6-5,TRBD1,TGTGCCAGCAGTTACTCGATCCAGGGGGCTCGATCACCCCTCCACTTT,CASSYSIQGARSPLHF
many,TRBJ2-5,TRBV28,TRBD1,TGTGCCAGCAGCTCGATCTATGAGGACAGGGAAGAAGAGACCCAGTACTTC,CASSSIYEDREEETQYF
.,TRBJ1-2,TRBV6-2/TRBV6-3,.,TGTGCCAGCAGTTACTCTCCGACAGTACCCTATGGCTACACCTTC,CASSYSPTVPYGYTF
.,TRBJ2-2,TRBV5-1,.,TGCGCCAGCAGCTTGGCCGGGACACTGAACACCGGGGAGCTGTTTTTT,CASSLAGTLNTGELFF
.,TRBJ1-1,TRBV12-3/TRBV12-4,.,TGTGCCAGCAGTTCCCGACAGGTAGAAGCTTTCTTT,CASSSRQVEAFF
many,TRBJ2-7,TRBV12-3/TRBV12-4,TRBD2,TGTGCCAGCAGTTTAGGCGGGGGGGTCGAGGAGCAGTACTTC,CASSLGGGVEEQYF
.,TRBJ1-1,TRBV27,.,TGTGCCAGCAGTTTCGTTTCCCGGAATGAGGTAGCTTTCTTT,CASSFVSRNEVAFF
.,TRBJ1-5,TRBV28,.,TGTGCCAGCAGACCCGTGGGTACTAGTCAGCCCCAGCATTTT,CASRPVGTSQPQHF
.,TRBJ1-6,TRBV6-2/TRBV6-3,.,TGTGCCAGCAGTTACTCGAGTGGATCACCCCTCCACTTT,CASSYSSGSPLHF
.,TRBJ2-2,TRBV10-3,TRBD1,TGTGCCATCAGTGGTGGGACAGGGGTCGACACCGGGGAGCTGTTTTTT,CAISGGTGVDTGELFF
many,TRBJ1-5,TRBV6-5,.,TGTGCCAGCAATCTCTCAGGTCCACAGCCCCAGCATTTT,CASNLSGPQPQHF
.,TRBJ1-1,TRBV12-5,TRBD1,TGTGCTAGTGGTCCGACAGGGTTTACTGAAGCTTTCTTT,CASGPTGFTEAFF
.,TRBJ2-4,TRBV5-1,.,TGCGCCAGCAGCTTGAGCCGCGACAAAAACGTTCAGTACTTC,CASSLSRDKNVQYF
many,TRBJ1-1,TRBV7-8,.,TGTGCCAGCAGCGAGGACCCACCGACGAAGATGAACACTGAAGCTTTCTTT,CASSEDPPTKMNTEAFF
.,TRBJ2-5,TRBV20-1,TRBD2,TGCAGTGCAAAGAGAGGGAGCGGGGGGGCTGGAGAGACCCAGTACTTC,CSAKRGSGGAGETQYF
many,TRBJ2-5,TRBV6-5,TRBD1,TGTGCCAGCAAGGGGACAGGGGCCCAAGAGACCCAGTACTTC,CASKGTGAQETQYF
many,TRBJ1-2,TRBV20-1,TRBD1,TGCAGTGCCCTGGACAGGGGGCCCGGTAGTGGTGGCTACACCTTC,CSALDRGPGSGGYTF
many,TRBJ2-7,TRBV12-5,.,TGTGCTAGTGGTCCGACGGACAGTTGGCCCACCTACGAGCAGTACTTC,CASGPTDSWPTYEQYF
many,TRBJ2-5,TRBV29-1,TRBD1,TGCAGCGTTGAAATGGGGACAGGGGGCCCGGAGACCCAGTACTTC,CSVEMGTGGPETQYF
many,TRBJ1-1,TRBV5-6,TRBD1,TGTGCCAGCAGCTTACGACCGGGACAGGGCCAAGGGGAAGCTTTCTTT,CASSLRPGQGQGEAFF
many,TRBJ2-7,TRBV4-1,.,TGCGCCAGCAGCCAAGATTTGGTCTACGAGCAGTACTTC,CASSQDLVYEQYF
few,TRBJ2-5,TRBV6-2/TRBV6-3,TRBD2,TGTGCCAGCAGTTACGGGGCTAGCGGGACGAAGACCCAGTACTTC,CASSYGASGTKTQYF
many,TRBJ2-7,TRBV2,.,TGTGCCAGCAGTGGGGGGCGGGACACCTACGAGCAGTACTTC,CASSGGRDTYEQYF
.,TRBJ2-7,TRBV11-2,.,TGTGCCAGCAGCTCCGCGACGGGGAGGGAGCAGTACTTC,CASSSATGREQYF
.,TRBJ2-2,TRBV12-3/TRBV12-4,.,TGTGCCAGCAGTTTGCGGAGGGCACCCGGGGAGCTGTGTTTT,CASSLRRAPGELCF
.,TRBJ1-1,TRBV12-3/TRBV12-4,.,TGTGCCAGCAGTTACAGGGAACCTTTGCGGGCTTTCTTT,CASSYREPLRAFF
many,TRBJ2-5,TRBV5-1,.,TGCGCCAGCAGCTTAAGGACCCGGGGGAAGGGAGAGACCCAGTACTTC,CASSLRTRGKGETQYF
.,TRBJ1-3,TRBV12-3/TRBV12-4,.,TGTGCCAGCGCCCCGACGTACGGCAGCTCTGGAAACACCATATATTTT,CASAPTYGSSGNTIYF
many,TRBJ1-2,TRBV12-3/TRBV12-4,.,TGTGCCAGCAGTTATGTGAACTATGGCTACACCTTC,CASSYVNYGYTF
many,TRBJ2-5,TRBV25-1,TRBD1,TGTGCCAGCAGTGAATATGGCAGGGGGCGCGAAGAGACCCAGTACTTC,CASSEYGRGREETQYF
.,TRBJ2-2,TRBV9,.,TGTGCCAGCAGCACCCGGGACAAGAACACCGGGGAGCTGTTTTTT,CASSTRDKNTGELFF
many,TRBJ1-1,TRBV2,.,TGTGCCAGCAGAGGACGGGTGAACACTGAAGCTTTCTTT,CASRGRVNTEAFF
many,TRBJ1-2,TRBV12-3/TRBV12-4,.,TGTGCCAGCAGCCAGGACAGTCCAACCGCCAGTTATGGCTACACCTTC,CASSQDSPTASYGYTF
many,TRBJ1-2,TRBV12-3/TRBV12-4,.,TGTGCCAGCAGTCTTACAGCTCCTAACTATGGCTACACCTTC,CASSLTAPNYGYTF
many,TRBJ2-5,TRBV6-1,TRBD1,TGTGCCACCCAAACGGGACAGGGGAACGAAGAGACCCAGTACTTC,CATQTGQGNEETQYF
many,TRBJ1-1,TRBV14,TRBD1,TGTGCCAGCAGCCTTTGGACAGGGGGAGCTGAAGCTTTCTTT,CASSLWTGGAEAFF
few,TRBJ2-5,TRBV4-1,TRBD2,TGCGCCAGCAGCCAAGGAAGTCAGCGGGGTATCCAAGAGACCCAGTGCTTC,CASSQGSQRGIQETQCF